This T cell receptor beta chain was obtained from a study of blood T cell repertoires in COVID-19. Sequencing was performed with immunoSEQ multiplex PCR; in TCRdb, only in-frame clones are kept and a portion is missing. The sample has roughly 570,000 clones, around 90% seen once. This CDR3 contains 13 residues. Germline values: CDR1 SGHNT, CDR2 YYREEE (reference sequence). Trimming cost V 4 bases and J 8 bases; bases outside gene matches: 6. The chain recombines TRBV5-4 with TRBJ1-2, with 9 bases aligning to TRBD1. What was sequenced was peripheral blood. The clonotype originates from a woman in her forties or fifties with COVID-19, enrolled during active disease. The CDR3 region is CASSPGQGPGYTF. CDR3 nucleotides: TGTGCCAGCAGCCCCGGACAGGGGCCCGGCTACACCTTC. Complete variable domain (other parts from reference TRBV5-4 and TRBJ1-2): ETGVTQSPTHLIKTRGQQVTLRCSSQSGHNTVSWYQQALGQGPQFIFQYYREEENGRGNFPPRFSGLQFPNYSSELNVNALELDDSALYLCASSPGQGPGYTFGSGTRLTVV.